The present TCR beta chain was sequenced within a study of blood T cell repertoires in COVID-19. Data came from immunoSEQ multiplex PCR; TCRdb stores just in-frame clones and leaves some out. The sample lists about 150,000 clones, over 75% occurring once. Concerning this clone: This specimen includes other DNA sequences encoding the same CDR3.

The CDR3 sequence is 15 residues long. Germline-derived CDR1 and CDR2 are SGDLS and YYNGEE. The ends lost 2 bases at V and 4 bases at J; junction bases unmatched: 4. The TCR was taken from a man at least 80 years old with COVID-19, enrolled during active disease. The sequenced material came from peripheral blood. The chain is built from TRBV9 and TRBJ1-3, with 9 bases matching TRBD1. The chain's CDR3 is CASSVDRGSGNTIYF. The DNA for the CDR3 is TGTGCCAGCAGCGTCGACAGGGGGAGCGGAAACACCATATATTTT.